This T cell receptor beta chain was sequenced during a study of beta chain features in type 1 diabetes (dated by TCRdb to 2016 to 2018). General notes on the study: Mean age, gender distribution, total cell number and subset yield did not differ between patients and healthy donors. A total of 90 million to 140 million sorted cells were examined across all samples, and RNA yield correlated strongly with the number of cells per subset. In the study, recently diagnosed type 1 diabetes patients and matched healthy donors were compared on the TCRB repertoires of their sorted circulating CD4+ T cell subsets. Naive and central memory subsets were obtained from all 30 or so donors, but regulatory and stem cell-like memory subsets were isolated from only 8 patients and roughly eight healthy donors.

To note about this clone: It has no known antigen specificity. No clone much larger than this one lies a single base away; base qualities are absent.

The paper's findings and limits, for the study overall: Type 1 diabetes patients showed a moderate but significant shortening of TCRB CDR3 length in all four CD4+ subsets. At VDJ recombination sites, patients with type 1 diabetes made fewer insertions and deleted more nucleotides, a pattern implying thymic rearrangement abnormalities. The naive, central memory and regulatory TCRB repertoires appeared to resemble one another more closely among patients than among healthy donors. Shorter templates might be favored by PCR, yet because patient and control samples were amplified and corrected together, any such skew would affect both groups equally. Because cDNA was sequenced instead of genomic DNA, activated cells with high expression could be over-represented, although the groups did not differ in activation or CD3 levels. Because small numbers of individuals were included in the HLA sub-analyses, any influence of HLA type on TCRB rearrangement was left unresolved.

The entire isolated RNA was reverse transcribed using the High Capacity cDNA Reverse Transcription Kit, and thus expressed TCRB transcripts were sequenced. Deep immunoSEQ sequencing was performed on naive, central memory and regulatory T cell samples, with an average of roughly 3.6 million total reads per sample. Sorted cells were lysed in RLT buffer and RNA was extracted with DNase-treated RNeasy Micro or Mini kits, depending on cell number. To prevent cross-contamination, each cell subset was processed individually, whereas patient and healthy donor samples were processed jointly. The immunoSEQ multiplex PCR was used to amplify TCRB sequences from cDNA, yielding 87-bp fragments that span the CDR3 region. Amplicons were sequenced on the Illumina HiSeq platform. The paper's data handling went like this. PCR bias was corrected computationally using synthetic template baselines, and reads within Hamming distance 2 were collapsed, with unmergeable singletons discarded. By aligning reads against IMGT, V, D and J genes, CDR3 length, and insertions or deletions at six rearrangement sites were assigned. Within each subset, clonotype counts were normalized to sorted cell number, and only after that were true diversity and Gini coefficients computed with the tcR R package. The overlap coefficient, calculated on TCRB nucleotide sequences, was used to quantify repertoire sharing. This immuneACCESS table, as held by TCRdb, lists in-frame sequences with V and J called but not all clones. Of the missing ones, under half trace to an unresolved V gene in checked studies; the others have no known cause. V, J and clone size were drawn from that table, and D and trimming were deduced from the DNA. For this sample the table gives around 150,000 clones, of which 10% to 13% were detected only once. The ten most abundant clones make up 0.4% to 0.55% of the sample.

Each donor gave one peripheral blood draw, approximately 110 mL on average, collected into heparinised tubes. Using a panel that included CD45RO, CCR7, CD25, CD127, CD95 and CD27, naive, central memory, regulatory and stem cell-like memory CD4+ T cells were sorted on a BD FACSAria II. All sorted populations exceeded 95% purity. PBMCs were separated immediately by Lymphoprep density gradient centrifugation and were stained directly, without being cultured. So that batch effects would be minimized, each experiment stained and sorted samples in pairs, pairing one healthy donor with one patient. Sequencing was done on a sample of central memory CD4+ T cells from blood. The receptor was isolated from a man aged 25 to 45 with type 1 diabetes.

The CDR3 in this case is CASSQDDNRAKETQYF. The nucleotides are TGCGCCAGCAGCCAAGACGATAACAGGGCAAAAGAGACCCAGTACTTC. The V gene is TRBV4-1 and the J gene is TRBJ2-5, and possibly TRBD1, on 6 matching bases. The junction carries 14 bases between V and J, which are trimmed by 0 bases and 3 bases respectively. According to the germline V gene, CDR1 reads MGHRA and CDR2 reads YSYEKL. CDR3 length: 16 amino acids, cysteine to phenylalanine. The DNA shown is the 48-base CDR3, in frame from base 1.